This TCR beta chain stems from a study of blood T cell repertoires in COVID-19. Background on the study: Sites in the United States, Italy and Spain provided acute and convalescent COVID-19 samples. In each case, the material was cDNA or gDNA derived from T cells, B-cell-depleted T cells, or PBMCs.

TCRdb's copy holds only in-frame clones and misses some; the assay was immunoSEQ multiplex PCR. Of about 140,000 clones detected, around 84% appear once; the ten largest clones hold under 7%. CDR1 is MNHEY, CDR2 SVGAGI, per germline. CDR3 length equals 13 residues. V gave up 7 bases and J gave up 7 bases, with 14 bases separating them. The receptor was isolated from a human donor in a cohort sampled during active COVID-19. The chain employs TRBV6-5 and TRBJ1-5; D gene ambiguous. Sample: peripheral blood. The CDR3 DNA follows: TGTGCCAGCATGGGAGGGATTAGACAGCCCCAGCATTTT. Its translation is CASMGGIRQPQHF.